This entry lists 20 T cell receptor beta chains sequenced from one sample in a study of radiotherapy plus CTLA-4 blockade in lung cancer. The repertoire was sequenced with immunoSEQ multiplex PCR; TCRdb's copy has only in-frame clones and lacks some. The sample holds about 32,000 clones; 70% are singletons and the top ten take approximately 4%. The sequencing here drew on peripheral blood, taken from a patient treated with radiotherapy plus ipilimumab. The origin of the receptors is a human donor with non-small cell lung cancer who had stable disease on radiotherapy plus ipilimumab.

J is TRBJ2-6 and V is TRBV11-2; 7 bases are shared with TRBD1. Per the germline V gene, CDR1 is SGHAT and CDR2 is FQNNGV. The V segment lost 1 base and the J segment 0 bases; nucleotides outside the gene matches: 6. There are 18 residues in the CDR3. The chain's CDR3 is CASSLGVGQSSGANVLTF. CDR3 nucleotides: TGTGCCAGCAGCTTAGGGGTGGGACAGAGCTCTGGGGCCAACGTCCTGACTTTC.

The sample holds a few counts of this clone. This chain uses TRBV14 with TRBJ2-7, with 10 bases that match TRBD1. CDR3 length: 16 residues. Per the germline V gene, CDR1 is SGHDN and CDR2 is FVKESK. The V gene end was trimmed by 4 bases and the J gene end by 7 bases; junction bases not matched to a gene: 13. The DNA for the CDR3 is TGTGCCAGCAGCCCCTGGACAGGGGGTTCCTCGGGGGAGCAGTACTTC. Translated, it gives CASSPWTGGSSGEQYF.

This clone showed up just a few times. This sequence joins TRBV18 and TRBJ1-1; 11 bases are a match to TRBD1. The CDR3 runs to 14 residues. Trimming took 6 bases from V and 3 from J; bases not matched to a gene: 3. Per germline, CDR1 KGHSH and CDR2 LQKENI. The CDR3 is CASSGQGAHTEAFF. CDR3 bases: TGTGCCAGCTCCGGACAGGGGGCTCACACTGAAGCTTTCTTT. Complete variable domain (other parts from reference TRBV18 and TRBJ1-1): NAGVMQNPRHLVRRRGQEARLRCSPMKGHSHVYWYRQLPEEGLKFMVYLQKENIIDESGMPKERFSAEFPKEGPSILRIQQVVRGDSAAYFCASSGQGAHTEAFFGQGTRLTVV.

The rearrangement links TRBV4-2 to TRBJ2-1, with TRBD2 matching 8 bases. This CDR3 comprises 17 residues. With 3 bases clipped from V and 7 bases from J, the junction kept 14 bases outside the gene matches. Germline CDR1 reads LGHNA; CDR2 reads YNFKEQ. For the CDR3, the DNA is TGTGCCAGCAGCCAGAATCTTCTGAGCGGGAGCAGTAATGAGCAGTTCTTC. Translated, it gives CASSQNLLSGSSNEQFF.

This clone was counted between two and nine times. The chain combines TRBV28 with TRBJ2-3, with D perhaps matching TRBD1 (5 bases). The CDR3 has 15 residues. The V end was cut by 4 bases, the J end by 2 bases, with 13 bases between. Per the germline V gene, CDR1 is MDHEN and CDR2 is SYDVKM. CDR3 coding DNA: TGTGCCAGCAGTTATGACCCAGGGTACACAGATACGCAGTATTTT. It encodes CASSYDPGYTDTQYF.

This clone appeared a few times. CDR3 nucleotide sequence: TGTGCCGGAGCGACAGGGACGGCCTACGAGCAGTACTTC. Its translation is CAGATGTAYEQYF. The rearrangement joins TRBV30 to TRBJ2-7; TRBD1 matches 7 bases. This CDR3 has 13 residues. Per the germline V gene, CDR1 is GTSNPN and CDR2 is SVGIG (reference sequence). The V gene end was trimmed by 8 bases and the J gene end by 2 bases; junction bases not matched to a gene: 9.

V usage is TRBV28 and J usage is TRBJ1-5, with D unresolved. Germline V gene data show CDR1 as MDHEN and CDR2 as SYDVKM. The CDR3 consists of 15 residues. Trimming shortened V by 3 bases and J by 3 bases, and 12 bases separated the two germline ends. The DNA of the CDR3 is TGTGCCAGCAGTTTGGGAAGGTCCTTCAATCAGCCCCAGCATTTT. Its protein product is CASSLGRSFNQPQHF.

This clone was detected only a few times. This CDR3 is also generated by other DNA sequences in the sample. V and J are TRBV5-4 and TRBJ2-5; possibly TRBD2 for D (6 bases). V gave up 5 bases and J gave up 5 bases, with 19 bases separating them. The CDR3 is 15 residues long. Germline CDR1 reads SGHNT; CDR2 reads YYREEE (reference sequence). CDR3 DNA sequence: TGTGCCAGCAGTATTCAGGGCAGGGAGGAGGAGACCCAGTACTTC. Protein sequence: CASSIQGREEETQYF.

V gene TRBV11-3 combines with J gene TRBJ1-1; unclear D gene. Germline values: CDR1 SGHNT, CDR2 YENEEA. The CDR3 covers 14 residues. Trimming took off 5 bases at V and 5 bases at J, with 15 bases between the two ends. This CDR3 reads CASSIGSLGTEAFF. For the CDR3, the DNA is TGTGCCAGCAGCATCGGAAGTTTAGGGACTGAAGCTTTCTTT.

A word on this clone: Relative to the germline gene, one junction end is altered; a read error may explain this. The CDR3 protein is CASSLALQETQYF. The CDR3 nucleotides are TGTGCTAGCAGCTTAGCACTGCAAGAGACCCAGTACTTC. This chain links TRBV7-7 with TRBJ2-5, with unresolved D. The CDR3 sequence is 13 residues long. The germline CDR1 and CDR2 sequences are SSHAT and FNYEAQ (reference sequence).

This clone turned up a few times. V gene TRBV5-4 combines with J gene TRBJ2-2; 7 nucleotides agree with TRBD1. Germline V CDR1 and CDR2: SGHNT, YYREEE (reference sequence). The CDR3 runs 17 residues. With V trimmed by 1 base and J by 5 bases, 11 bases remained unmatched. The DNA for the CDR3 is TGTGCCAGCAGCTTGAACAGGGGAGAGCCTTTGACCGGGGAGCTGTTTTTT. As protein: CASSLNRGEPLTGELFF.

The rearrangement uses TRBV30 and TRBJ2-2; possibly TRBD1 for D (5 bases). The CDR3 contains 15 residues. V was cut by 4 bases and J by 7 bases, with 19 bases left in between. The V gene's germline CDR1 is GTSNPN and CDR2 SVGIG (reference sequence). The CDR3 is CAWTRLRQGGGELFF. The CDR3 DNA reads TGTGCCTGGACCCGTTTGAGGCAGGGCGGCGGGGAGCTGTTTTTT.

The CDR3 coding sequence is TGTGCCAGTACTCCCCCAAGGGGGTACATGAACACTGAAGCTTTCTTT. This encodes CASTPPRGYMNTEAFF. The rearrangement links TRBV19 to TRBJ1-1; possible D gene TRBD1, 6 bases. The CDR3 totals 16 residues. Between the trimmed V and J ends, which lost 7 bases and 0 bases, there was a span of 18 bases. CDR1 and CDR2 from the germline V gene are LNHDA and SQIVND (reference sequence).

This chain joins TRBV6-1 and TRBJ1-2; 8 bases fit TRBD1. CDR1 and CDR2 (germline): MNHNS, SASEGT. J gave up 4 bases and V 6 bases, and 10 bases lay outside the gene matches. This CDR3 has 15 amino acids. CDR3 in amino acids: CASRRTGPSAYGYTF. For the CDR3, the DNA is TGTGCCAGCAGACGGACAGGGCCCTCCGCCTATGGCTACACCTTC.

The chain uses TRBV21-1 and TRBJ2-5; the DNA was not used to check the table's D call, TRBD1. TRBV21-1 is a listed pseudogene. CDR3 length: 17 residues. CDR3 in amino acids: CASSGQVRRDDQETQYF. As DNA, the CDR3 is TGTGCCAGCAGCGGACAGGTCAGGCGGGATGACCAAGAGACCCAGTACTTC.

The CDR3 bases are TGTGCCAGCAGTGAAAGGGACAGGAGGTTATGGGAGCAGTACTTC. Residues: CASSERDRRLWEQYF. This chain uses TRBV6-1 with TRBJ2-7; 8 bases map to TRBD1. Looked up from germline, CDR1 is MNHNS and CDR2 is SASEGT. CDR3 length: 15 amino acids. V trimming: 2 bases; J trimming: 7 bases; junction bases outside the gene matches: 10.

The chain uses TRBV7-2 and TRBJ2-1; D possibly corresponds to TRBD2 (7 bases). Germline V CDR1 and CDR2: SGHTA, FQGNSA. CDR3 length: 15 amino acids. Trimming shortened V by 7 bases and J by 6 bases, and 19 bases separated the two germline ends. The CDR3 DNA sequence: TGTGCCAGCAAGGGACAAGCGGGGCTTGGCAATGAGCAGTTCTTC. It yields the protein CASKGQAGLGNEQFF.

The CDR3 spells CASSLQGYNEQFF. The CDR3 bases are TGTGCCAGCAGCTTACAGGGGTACAATGAGCAGTTCTTC. The rearrangement uses TRBV7-2 and TRBJ2-1; weak D call: TRBD1 (6 bases). CDR1 and CDR2 from the germline V gene are SGHTA and FQGNSA. The germline V and J ends were trimmed by 2 bases and 4 bases, with 6 bases remaining between them. This CDR3 has 13 amino acids. Variable domain in full (rest from reference TRBV7-2 and TRBJ2-1): GAGVSQSPSNKVTEKGKDVELRCDPISGHTALYWYRQSLGQGLEFLIYFQGNSAPDKSGLPSDRFSAERTGGSVSTLTIQRTQQEDSAVYLCASSLQGYNEQFFGPGTRLTVL.

The gene calls are TRBV6-5 and TRBJ2-5; D is uncertain. CDR1 and CDR2 (germline): MNHEY, SVGAGI. There are 11 residues in the CDR3. The germline V and J ends were trimmed by 8 bases and 4 bases, with 8 bases remaining between them. CDR3 region: CASGPRETQYF. The CDR3 bases are TGTGCCAGCGGCCCCCGAGAGACCCAGTACTTC.

V gene TRBV11-1 combines with J gene TRBJ1-2; D is ambiguous. The germline CDR1 and CDR2 sequences are SGHAT and FQDESV (reference sequence). The CDR3 has 15 amino acids. The V gene lost 4 bases and the J gene lost 6 bases, with 18 bases spanning the gap. CDR3 protein: CASSSYRTGVDGYTF. The CDR3 bases are TGTGCCAGCAGCTCCTATCGTACGGGAGTTGATGGCTACACCTTC.